Listed below are T cell receptor beta chains from one sample, sequenced in a study of blood T cell repertoires in COVID-19. Sequencing used immunoSEQ multiplex PCR; TCRdb keeps in-frame clones, though not all of them. The data show roughly 250,000 clones, with 80% to 90% seen just once and 3.5% to 5.5% held by the top ten. Sequenced material: PBMCs or T cells enriched from blood (not recorded which). Receptors were obtained from a woman under 40 who had recovered from COVID-19. Each CDR3 is given with its conserved first and last residue. The D gene is left open where the match is weak. Size is stated for part of the rows, as once, few or many counts, or as a class when the clone is expanded.

NA 16 TRBJ2-5 NA TRBV5-5 TGTGCCAGCAGCTTGGTCGGGGAACTGAGCCAAGAGACCCAGTACTTC CASSLVGELSQETQYF
NA 15 TRBJ1-2 TRBD1 TRBV7-6 TGTGCCAGCAGCCCCGGGGGGGGACAGACCTATGGCTACACCTTC CASSPGGGQTYGYTF
NA 14 TRBJ1-6 NA TRBV30 TGTGCCTGGAAGAGTGAAGTAGCTAATTCACCCCTCCACTTT CAWKSEVANSPLHF
NA 13 TRBJ2-1 NA TRBV10-1 TGCGCCAGCAGTGAATTGGGGGCCAATGAGCAGTTCTTC CASSELGANEQFF
NA 15 TRBJ1-6 NA TRBV7-6 TGTGCCAGCAGCTTAGGACGGGGATGGGATTCACCCCTCCACTTT CASSLGRGWDSPLHF
NA 13 TRBJ1-2 TRBD1 TRBV7-9 TGTGCCAGCAGTACAGGGGGTTGGGATGGCTACACCTTC CASSTGGWDGYTF
NA 15 TRBJ1-2 TRBD1 TRBV2 TGTGCCAGCAGTGTAAAACAGGGGGGCACTTATGGCTACACCTTC CASSVKQGGTYGYTF
NA 17 TRBJ1-2 TRBD1 TRBV15 TGTGCCACCAGCAGAGCCGGGACAGGGGGATATTTCGATGGCTACACCTTC CATSRAGTGGYFDGYTF
NA 13 TRBJ2-1 NA TRBV6-1 TGTGCCAGCAGTGATATCGTTCCCAATGAGCAGTTCTTC CASSDIVPNEQFF
once 15 TRBJ2-7 NA TRBV9 TGTGCCAGCAGCGTAACACCCCGGGACTTTCAAGAGCAGTACTTC CASSVTPRDFQEQYF
NA 13 TRBJ1-5 NA TRBV27 TGTGCCAGCAGTTTAGCAGGAGGGAGGCCCCAGCATTTT CASSLAGGRPQHF
NA 16 TRBJ2-7 NA TRBV7-9 TGTGCCAGCAGCCCCGACCGCGGTTCGGGATCCTACGAGCAGTACTTC CASSPDRGSGSYEQYF
once 15 TRBJ2-3 NA TRBV11-2 TGTGCCAGCAGCTTCTCTTCAGGGCTCCGAGATACGCAGTATTTT CASSFSSGLRDTQYF
NA 12 TRBJ2-1 NA TRBV30 TGTGCCTGGAGTCGCACAGGGAATGAGCAGTTCTTC CAWSRTGNEQFF
NA 15 TRBJ1-3 TRBD1 TRBV6-5 TGTGCCAGCAGTTCCGGACAGGGCGCTGGAAACACCATATATTTT CASSSGQGAGNTIYF
NA 15 TRBJ2-5 TRBD1 TRBV27 TGTGCCAGCAGTTCCGACAGGGGAAGTAAAGAGACCCAGTACTTC CASSSDRGSKETQYF
NA 13 TRBJ2-3 NA TRBV7-2 TGTGCCAGCAGCTTATCTAGCACAGATACGCAGTATTTT CASSLSSTDTQYF
NA 12 TRBJ1-4 NA TRBV12-3/TRBV12-4 TGTGCCAGCAGCCTCAGGAATGAAAAACTGTTTTTT CASSLRNEKLFF
few 15 TRBJ2-7 TRBD2 TRBV7-6 TGTGCCAGCAGCCGTTGGGCGGGAGGAAGTAACGAGCAGTACTTC CASSRWAGGSNEQYF
NA 14 TRBJ2-7 NA TRBV2 TGTGCCAGCAGTGAAGGGGGGCAGGGGTACGAGCAGTACTTC CASSEGGQGYEQYF